This entry is about one T cell receptor (beta chain). Its antigen is still unknown. No quality values exist for individual bases; no much larger clone is one base distant. This specimen belongs to a study of control samples from healthy donors and cancer patients (dated by TCRdb to the early 2020s). Libraries were constructed by the immunoSEQ multiplex PCR assay. The clones in this table, taken by TCRdb from immuneACCESS, are in-frame only. Not every clone is retained; where verified, under half of the shortfall comes from an unresolved V gene, and the cause of the rest is unknown. Counted in this sample were approximately 150,000 clones; roughly 86% of them appeared once. Just over 7.5% of the sample rests with the top ten. Spanning cysteine to phenylalanine, the CDR3 consists of 15 amino acids. This entry keeps only the CDR3 DNA: 45 bases, framed from base 1. V was cut back by 0 bases and J by 2 bases, leaving a gap of 11 bases between them. According to the germline V gene, CDR1 reads MGHRA and CDR2 reads YSYEKL.

This receptor was obtained from a middle-aged man with head and neck cancer. In this chain, TRBV4-1 is recombined with TRBJ2-7; a tentative D call is TRBD2 (5 bases match). Sequencing input: PBMCs. The base sequence is TGCGCCAGCAGCCAAGAATTCTCCGGGACCTACGAGCAGTACTTC. It is translated as CASSQEFSGTYEQYF.